What follows is one T cell receptor beta chain and its context. The sample is drawn from a study of human T cells and chemical hapten exposure. Each cDNA molecule in the library carried unique molecular identifiers. One entry per CDR3 protein, called by TCRdb with MiXCR from the RACE reads. This sample yields 350,000 to 400,000 distinct CDR3 sequences, of which roughly 6% are seen a single time; less than 6.5% belongs to the top ten. Time point reported: patch test 2, 6 weeks after DPC sensitization. The sample's treatment: therapeutic diphenylcyclopropenone sensitization with weekly scalp DPC. The CDR3 consists of 17 residues. With 0 bases clipped from V and 3 bases from J, the junction kept 9 bases outside the gene matches. CDR1 is PRHDT, CDR2 FYEKMQ, per germline (reference sequence).

The J gene is TRBJ2-3, the V gene TRBV13; 7 bases are shared with TRBD2. The receptor's source is a woman between 18 and 29 years old with alopecia areata. Some clones in this sample may be carry-over from other donors' samples. The specimen was whole blood, collected in connection with sensitization to the hapten diphenylcyclopropenone (DPC). The CDR3 sequence is CASSLGSAGSWTDTQYF. In DNA form, the CDR3 reads TGTGCCAGCAGCTTAGGGTCAGCGGGGTCTTGGACAGATACGCAGTATTTT.